This entry lists 28 T cell receptor beta chains sequenced from one sample in a study of CD8 T cells in Susac syndrome. cDNA came from about 0.5 to 1 ug RNA primed by random hexamers. TCRdb reprocessed the immunoSEQ multiplex PCR reads via MiXCR and lists one record per CDR3 protein. The sample has roughly 300,000 distinct CDR3 sequences; roughly 81% are singletons. Specimen: CD8+ T cells from PBMCs. The receptors derive from a human donor with multiple sclerosis.

The chain recombines TRBV4-1 with TRBJ2-1; weak D call: TRBD2 (6 bases). Trimming left V 1 base short and J 7 bases short, with 11 bases between. The germline gives CDR1 MGHRA, CDR2 YSYEKL. This CDR3 has 14 residues. The DNA of the CDR3 is TGCGCCAGCAGCCAAGCTCTAGGGAGGAATGAGCAGTTCTTC. It yields the protein CASSQALGRNEQFF.

The chain carries TRBV28 and TRBJ1-2, with a tentative D call TRBD1 (5 bases). The CDR3 consists of 13 residues. The V and J ends lost 3 bases and 7 bases respectively, with 12 bases between them. Germline-derived CDR1 and CDR2 are MDHEN and SYDVKM. This chain's CDR3 is CASSFLRDSGYTF. For the CDR3, the DNA is TGTGCCAGCAGTTTTCTCAGGGATAGTGGCTACACCTTC.

The V gene is TRBV28, the J gene TRBJ2-2; D possibly uses TRBD1 or TRBD2 (5 bases each). Deletions cut 5 bases from V and 1 base from J, with 17 bases between. The length of the CDR3 is 17 residues. Germline CDR1 is MDHEN and CDR2 is SYDVKM. CDR3 DNA: TGTGCCAGCAGTGGAACCAACGGGACGGTGAACACCGGGGAGCTGTTTTTT. Its translation: CASSGTNGTVNTGELFF.

The chain has TRBV12-3 or TRBV12-4 and TRBJ1-2; D perhaps matches TRBD1 (6 bases). V gave up 6 bases and J gave up 1 base, with 18 bases separating them. The CDR3 is 16 residues long. The DNA of the CDR3 is TGTGCCAGCAGGGGAACTGACAGGAGCGGTAACTATGGCTACACCTTC. Amino acid sequence: CASRGTDRSGNYGYTF.

This chain links TRBV6-1 with TRBJ1-2, with unresolved D. The CDR3 is 14 amino acids. Germline V gene lookup returns CDR1 MNHNS and CDR2 SASEGT. V gave up 1 base and J gave up 7 bases, with 13 bases separating them. The CDR3 region has the DNA TGTGCCAGCAGTGAAGGTCTAGACTTCGGTGGCTACACCTTC. Residues: CASSEGLDFGGYTF.

This clonotype came up once. This chain connects TRBV28 to TRBJ2-3; D uncertain. CDR3 length: 12 residues. The V end was cut by 3 bases, the J end by 11 bases, with 12 bases between. Germline V gene lookup returns CDR1 MDHEN and CDR2 SYDVKM. This CDR3 is CASSLGYLGQYF. Written as DNA, the CDR3 is TGTGCCAGCAGTTTGGGGTACCTAGGGCAGTATTTT.

In its sample, this clonotype was seen once. This chain joins TRBV27 and TRBJ2-1; D is uncertain. Germline values: CDR1 MNHEY, CDR2 SMNVEV (reference sequence). The germline V and J ends were trimmed by 3 bases and 8 bases, with 11 bases remaining between them. The CDR3 has 13 residues. The CDR3 loop reads CASSFPPGDEQFF. Here the CDR3 DNA reads TGTGCCAGCAGTTTCCCCCCTGGGGATGAGCAGTTCTTC.

The V gene is TRBV19, the J gene TRBJ1-2; D remains ambiguous. With 8 bases removed from V and 3 bases from J, the gap between germline ends came to 10 bases. The CDR3 totals 12 residues. The germline CDR1 and CDR2 sequences are LNHDA and SQIVND (reference sequence). CDR3 residues: CASFGQDYGYTF. For the CDR3, the DNA is TGTGCCAGTTTTGGGCAGGACTATGGCTACACCTTC.

The gene calls are TRBV11-2 and TRBJ2-1, with a possible D match to TRBD1 (5 bases). Germline V gene sequence: CDR1 SGHAT, CDR2 FQNNGV. The CDR3 is made up of 15 amino acids. Trimming pared 3 bases from V and 4 bases from J, leaving 13 bases between. The CDR3 protein is CASSLVDSPYNEQFF. DNA for the CDR3: TGTGCCAGCAGCTTGGTCGACAGTCCTTACAATGAGCAGTTCTTC.

This chain uses TRBV5-1 with TRBJ2-3, with D possibly being TRBD2 (5 bases). V lost 0 bases to trimming and J lost 4 bases, with 9 bases between them. CDR3 length: 14 amino acids. Germline V gives CDR1 SGHRS, CDR2 YFSETQ. The CDR3 reads CASSLAGIPDTQYF. CDR3 bases: TGCGCCAGCAGCTTGGCCGGGATCCCAGATACGCAGTATTTT.

This sequence joins TRBV14 and TRBJ2-1; 7 positions match TRBD2. The CDR3 contains 16 residues. CDR1 is SGHDN, CDR2 FVKESK, per germline. Trimming took 3 bases from V and 2 from J; bases not matched to a gene: 7. This CDR3 is CASSHKAGDPYNEQFF. CDR3 DNA: TGTGCCAGCAGCCACAAGGCGGGAGACCCCTACAATGAGCAGTTCTTC.

The chain has TRBV29-1 and TRBJ1-1, with a weak D call TRBD1 (6 bases). V was shortened by 5 bases and J by 0 bases, with 13 bases between the two germline ends. The germline gives CDR1 SQVTM, CDR2 ANQGSEA. This CDR3 is 14 amino acids long. The CDR3 reads CSVSSSGVNTEAFF. CDR3 in DNA: TGCAGCGTTAGTAGTTCAGGGGTGAACACTGAAGCTTTCTTT.

This chain uses TRBV6-6 with TRBJ2-5; perhaps D is TRBD1 or TRBD2 (5 bases each). This CDR3 has 15 amino acids. CDR1 is MNHNY, CDR2 SVGAGI, per germline (reference sequence). Trimming removed 2 bases at V and 2 bases at J, with 12 bases between. CDR3 nucleotide sequence: TGTGCCAGCAGTTACGGGGCGGGCGGACAAGAGACCCAGTACTTC. It codes for CASSYGAGGQETQYF.

This clonotype was detected a few times. This chain connects TRBV6-5 to TRBJ2-7, with a tentative D call TRBD1 (5 bases). CDR1 and CDR2 from the germline V gene are MNHEY and SVGAGI. The CDR3 has 15 residues. V was shortened by 0 bases and J by 5 bases, with 14 bases between the two germline ends. The CDR3 region has the DNA TGTGCCAGCAGTTACTCTCGGACACCAACCCACGAGCAGTACTTC. Translation gives CASSYSRTPTHEQYF.

The V gene is TRBV6-5, the J gene TRBJ1-2, with D perhaps TRBD1 (6 bases). The CDR3 spans 15 residues. Per germline, CDR1 MNHEY and CDR2 SVGAGI. Trimming stripped 0 bases from V and 4 bases from J, with 12 bases between. CDR3 loop: CASSYSHRVSYGYTF. Here the CDR3 DNA reads TGTGCCAGCAGTTACTCCCACAGGGTTAGCTATGGCTACACCTTC.

The chain links TRBV15 to TRBJ2-1, with TRBD2 matching over 7 bases. The CDR3 is 16 amino acids. Unmatched junction bases numbered 13, after V lost 5 bases and J lost 6 bases. CDR1 and CDR2 from the germline V gene are LNHNV and YYDKDF (reference sequence). Here the CDR3 reads CATSFVGDYGTNEQFF. CDR3 DNA sequence: TGTGCCACCAGCTTCGTAGGGGACTACGGGACCAATGAGCAGTTCTTC.

The chain recombines TRBV19 with TRBJ2-1; 7 bases align to TRBD1. The CDR3 length is 13 residues. Germline V gene lookup returns CDR1 LNHDA and CDR2 SQIVND (reference sequence). Trimming removed 7 bases from V and 5 bases from J; junction bases left unmatched: 5. CDR3 region: CASIGTVHNEQFF. The DNA of the CDR3 is TGTGCCAGTATCGGGACAGTACACAATGAGCAGTTCTTC.

This chain uses TRBV7-8 with TRBJ2-4, with 10 bases lining up with TRBD1. V shed 5 bases and J 8 bases; nucleotides not matched to a gene: 15. CDR1 and CDR2 (germline): SGHVS, FQNEAQ. The CDR3 is made up of 17 amino acids. The CDR3 here is CASSRDPAGTGDDIQYF. CDR3 in DNA: TGTGCCAGCAGCCGAGACCCCGCCGGGACAGGGGATGACATTCAGTACTTC.

This sequence joins TRBV6-1 and TRBJ2-1, with unresolved D. With 2 bases removed from V and 6 bases from J, the gap between germline ends came to 2 bases. The CDR3 runs 11 residues. In germline, CDR1 is MNHNS, CDR2 SASEGT. This CDR3 is CASSEINEQFF. CDR3 nucleotide sequence: TGTGCCAGCAGTGAAATCAATGAGCAGTTCTTC.

This CDR3 reads CASSLRLGYEQYF. The CDR3 DNA reads as TGTGCCAGCAGCTTACGCTTGGGGTACGAGCAGTACTTC. The chain links TRBV11-2 to TRBJ2-7; D is uncertain. This CDR3 has 13 residues. Trimming took 2 bases from V and 4 from J, leaving 9 bases between them. The germline V gene has CDR1 SGHAT and CDR2 FQNNGV. Full variable domain (remainder filled in from reference TRBV11-2 and TRBJ2-7): EAGVAQSPRYKIIEKRQSVAFWCNPISGHATLYWYQQILGQGPKLLIQFQNNGVVDDSQLPKDRFSAERLKGVDSTLKIQPAKLEDSAVYLCASSLRLGYEQYFGPGTRLTVT.

V usage is TRBV28 and J usage is TRBJ1-5, with 8 bases matching TRBD1. Per the germline V gene, CDR1 is MDHEN and CDR2 is SYDVKM. The CDR3 sequence is 15 residues long. V was pared by 3 bases and J by 3 bases, with 4 bases of the junction left unmatched. The CDR3 DNA reads TGTGCCAGCAGTTTCGGCAGGGGGCTCAATCAGCCCCAGCATTTT. As protein: CASSFGRGLNQPQHF.

The genes are TRBV30 and TRBJ2-1; no firm D call. The germline V and J ends were trimmed by 0 bases and 6 bases, with 9 bases remaining between them. CDR3 size: 13 residues. Germline V gene data show CDR1 as GTSNPN and CDR2 as SVGIG (reference sequence). In DNA, the CDR3 is TGTGCCTGGAGTGTACTGGCGCCCAATGAGCAGTTCTTC. Translating gives CAWSVLAPNEQFF.

CDR3 amino acids: CASSSLSDIFGGYEQYF. Written as DNA, the CDR3 is TGTGCCAGCAGTTCCCTATCCGATATTTTCGGGGGATACGAGCAGTACTTC. The chain has TRBV7-2 and TRBJ2-7; TRBD2 is a possible D gene (6 bases). This CDR3 comprises 17 residues. Trimming removed 6 bases from V and 4 bases from J, with 25 bases in between. In germline, CDR1 is SGHTA, CDR2 FQGNSA.

This sequence joins TRBV5-1 and TRBJ1-1; D gene uncertain. This CDR3 spans 12 amino acids. The germline V gene encodes CDR1 SGHRS and CDR2 YFSETQ. Deletions cut 4 bases from V and 5 bases from J, with 9 bases between. This CDR3 is CASSRAGTEAFF. The DNA for the CDR3 is TGCGCCAGCAGCCGGGCGGGGACTGAAGCTTTCTTT.

This clonotype was seen only a few times. An end of the junction does not agree with germline; a read error may underlie this. The rearrangement links TRBV12-5 to TRBJ2-7; D gene uncertain. Germline-derived CDR1 and CDR2 are LGHNT and FRNRAP. This CDR3 has 12 residues. DNA for the CDR3: TGTGCTAGTGTTTTGGGTCCCTACGAGCAGTACTTC. Its translation: CASVLGPYEQYF.

The chain joins TRBV5-1 to TRBJ2-2, with no clear D. From germline, CDR1 is SGHRS and CDR2 YFSETQ. The V end lost 1 base, the J end lost 4 bases, and 5 bases lay between the germline ends. This CDR3 region has 13 residues. CDR3 region: CASSLKLTGELFF. The CDR3 DNA reads as TGCGCCAGCAGCTTGAAACTCACCGGGGAGCTGTTTTTT.

The CDR3 bases are TGTGCCAGCAGTCCCCCCCTTAGACAGGTCTTTCGGAATGAGCAGTTCTTC. Translated, it gives CASSPPLRQVFRNEQFF. The chain carries TRBV12-3 or TRBV12-4 and TRBJ2-1; the D gene is possibly TRBD1 (6 bases). The CDR3 has 17 amino acids. V was pared by 5 bases and J by 7 bases, with 24 bases between.

This clonotype was found a few times. V and J are TRBV15 and TRBJ2-7; no clear D. The CDR3 extends over 13 amino acids. Between the trimmed V and J ends, which lost 5 bases and 7 bases, there was a span of 15 bases. The V gene's germline CDR1 is LNHNV and CDR2 YYDKDF (reference sequence). The CDR3 sequence: CATSLHPPGEQYF. The CDR3 nucleotides read TGTGCCACCAGCCTACATCCACCTGGAGAGCAGTACTTC.